A selection of T cell receptor beta chains follows, all from one sample in a study of PD-L1 blockade in urothelial cancer. Produced via immunoSEQ multiplex PCR; TCRdb's table is partial and in-frame only. The sample lists about 130,000 clones, about 84% seen once, with 2.4% in the top ten. Material: PBMCs, obtained around atezolizumab (anti-PD-L1) treatment. These receptor sequences come from a man aged 45-60 years with urothelial cancer. CDR3s include the opening cysteine and the closing phenylalanine or tryptophan. A D gene is named only where the DNA matches it firmly. Size is stated for part of the rows, as once, few or many counts, or as a class when the clone is expanded.

D gene: .; V gene: TRBV5-4; J gene: TRBJ1-1; clone size: once; CDR3 protein: CASSTTDTEAFF; CDR3 DNA: TGTGCCAGCAGCACCACGGACACTGAAGCTTTCTTT
D gene: TRBD1; V gene: TRBV9; J gene: TRBJ2-5; clone size: few; CDR3 protein: CASSRDRVQETQYF; CDR3 DNA: TGTGCCAGCAGCAGGGACAGAGTACAAGAGACCCAGTACTTC
D gene: .; V gene: TRBV21-1; J gene: TRBJ2-1; clone size: once; CDR3 protein: CASSKALRTREYNEQFF; CDR3 DNA: TGTGCCAGCAGCAAAGCACTCAGGACTAGGGAGTACAATGAGCAGTTCTTC
D gene: .; V gene: TRBV18; J gene: TRBJ1-2; clone size: .; CDR3 protein: CASSPPGTYGYTF; CDR3 DNA: TGTGCCAGCTCACCCCCAGGTACCTATGGCTACACCTTC
D gene: TRBD1; V gene: TRBV7-9; J gene: TRBJ1-5; clone size: .; CDR3 protein: CASSIQGGNQPQHF; CDR3 DNA: TGTGCCAGCAGCATACAGGGGGGCAATCAGCCCCAGCATTTT
D gene: TRBD1; V gene: TRBV6-1; J gene: TRBJ1-1; clone size: .; CDR3 protein: CASSAQGLMNTEAFF; CDR3 DNA: TGTGCCAGCAGTGCACAGGGGCTCATGAACACTGAAGCTTTCTTT
D gene: .; V gene: TRBV5-1; J gene: TRBJ2-5; clone size: .; CDR3 protein: CASRTGSARIQETQYF; CDR3 DNA: TGCGCCAGCAGGACAGGCTCGGCGCGGATACAAGAGACCCAGTACTTC
D gene: TRBD2; V gene: TRBV5-6; J gene: TRBJ2-1; clone size: .; CDR3 protein: CASSSGRGNEQFF; CDR3 DNA: TGTGCCAGCAGTAGCGGGAGGGGGAATGAGCAGTTCTTC
D gene: .; V gene: TRBV9; J gene: TRBJ2-5; clone size: .; CDR3 protein: CASSRDNQETQYF; CDR3 DNA: TGTGCCAGCAGCCGGGACAACCAAGAGACCCAGTACTTC
D gene: TRBD2; V gene: TRBV11-1; J gene: TRBJ2-1; clone size: .; CDR3 protein: CASAQGKSGISYNEQFF; CDR3 DNA: TGTGCCAGCGCTCAGGGAAAGAGCGGGATCTCCTACAATGAGCAGTTCTTC
D gene: TRBD2; V gene: TRBV5-1; J gene: TRBJ2-1; clone size: .; CDR3 protein: CASSSTSGRNEQFF; CDR3 DNA: TGCGCCAGCAGCTCGACTAGCGGGAGAAATGAGCAGTTCTTC
D gene: TRBD2; V gene: TRBV5-1; J gene: TRBJ2-1; clone size: .; CDR3 protein: CASSWLAGSYNEQFF; CDR3 DNA: TGCGCCAGCAGCTGGCTAGCGGGCTCCTACAATGAGCAGTTCTTC
D gene: TRBD1; V gene: TRBV30; J gene: TRBJ2-3; clone size: .; CDR3 protein: CAWSAQGLVQGTDTQYF; CDR3 DNA: TGTGCCTGGAGTGCACAGGGGCTCGTGCAGGGCACAGATACGCAGTATTTT
D gene: TRBD2; V gene: TRBV28; J gene: TRBJ2-1; clone size: .; CDR3 protein: CASSFSSGSIHNEQFF; CDR3 DNA: TGTGCCAGCAGTTTCTCTAGCGGGAGTATACACAATGAGCAGTTCTTC
D gene: .; V gene: TRBV7-3; J gene: TRBJ2-3; clone size: .; CDR3 protein: CASSPSGVSTDTQYF; CDR3 DNA: TGTGCCAGCAGCCCGAGCGGAGTTAGCACAGATACGCAGTATTTT
D gene: TRBD2; V gene: TRBV27; J gene: TRBJ2-2; clone size: .; CDR3 protein: CASSPSGRFTGELFF; CDR3 DNA: TGTGCCAGCAGTCCTAGCGGGAGATTCACCGGGGAGCTGTTTTTT
D gene: .; V gene: TRBV6-1; J gene: TRBJ2-3; clone size: once; CDR3 protein: CASSEGWDTQYF; CDR3 DNA: TGTGCCAGCAGTGAGGGCTGGGATACGCAGTATTTT
D gene: .; V gene: TRBV6-1; J gene: TRBJ1-6; clone size: .; CDR3 protein: CASSTDRTYNSPLHF; CDR3 DNA: TGTGCCAGCAGTACAGACAGGACGTATAATTCACCCCTCCACTTT
D gene: .; V gene: TRBV19; J gene: TRBJ2-5; clone size: .; CDR3 protein: CASTERETQYF; CDR3 DNA: TGTGCCAGTACAGAGCGAGAGACCCAGTACTTC
D gene: TRBD1; V gene: TRBV28; J gene: TRBJ1-2; clone size: .; CDR3 protein: CASSLTGGDYGYTF; CDR3 DNA: TGTGCCAGCAGTTTAACAGGGGGCGACTATGGCTACACCTTC
D gene: TRBD1; V gene: TRBV19; J gene: TRBJ1-4; clone size: .; CDR3 protein: CASSISGQEINEKLFF; CDR3 DNA: TGTGCCAGTAGTATTTCGGGACAGGAGATTAATGAAAAACTGTTTTTT
D gene: .; V gene: TRBV6-5; J gene: TRBJ2-1; clone size: .; CDR3 protein: CASSTAGNRNEQFF; CDR3 DNA: TGTGCCAGCAGTACTGCAGGCAATCGGAATGAGCAGTTCTTC
D gene: .; V gene: TRBV29-1; J gene: TRBJ2-1; clone size: once; CDR3 protein: CSATGSSYNEQFF; CDR3 DNA: TGCAGCGCGACTGGGAGCTCCTACAATGAGCAGTTCTTC
D gene: TRBD2; V gene: TRBV4-1; J gene: TRBJ2-1; clone size: .; CDR3 protein: CASSQVLVSGRLDEQFF; CDR3 DNA: TGCGCCAGCAGCCAAGTCCTCGTGAGCGGGAGATTGGATGAGCAGTTCTTC
D gene: .; V gene: TRBV11-3; J gene: TRBJ2-3; clone size: .; CDR3 protein: CASSEGGQSPSDTQYF; CDR3 DNA: TGTGCCAGCAGCGAGGGGGGGCAGTCGCCGTCAGATACGCAGTATTTT
D gene: .; V gene: TRBV2; J gene: TRBJ2-7; clone size: .; CDR3 protein: CASSEQDSYEQYF; CDR3 DNA: TGTGCCAGCAGTGAACAGGACTCCTACGAGCAGTACTTC
D gene: .; V gene: TRBV11-2; J gene: TRBJ2-7; clone size: .; CDR3 protein: CASSLGLVGEQYF; CDR3 DNA: TGTGCCAGCAGCTTAGGACTAGTGGGCGAGCAGTACTTC
D gene: .; V gene: TRBV2; J gene: TRBJ1-2; clone size: .; CDR3 protein: CASSEDFYGYTF; CDR3 DNA: TGTGCCAGCAGTGAAGACTTCTATGGCTACACCTTC
D gene: TRBD2; V gene: TRBV30; J gene: TRBJ2-1; clone size: .; CDR3 protein: CAWRSGRGNRDEQFF; CDR3 DNA: TGTGCCTGGAGAAGCGGGAGGGGGAACAGGGATGAGCAGTTCTTC
D gene: .; V gene: TRBV5-4; J gene: TRBJ2-1; clone size: .; CDR3 protein: CASSPIRGLSGYNEQFF; CDR3 DNA: TGTGCCAGCAGCCCGATAAGGGGGCTTAGCGGATACAATGAGCAGTTCTTC
D gene: .; V gene: TRBV28; J gene: TRBJ2-7; clone size: .; CDR3 protein: CASSLLGGDLYEQYF; CDR3 DNA: TGTGCCAGCAGTTTATTGGGGGGAGACCTCTACGAGCAGTACTTC
D gene: .; V gene: TRBV7-8; J gene: TRBJ2-1; clone size: once; CDR3 protein: CASSLDGSGTREQFF; CDR3 DNA: TGTGCCAGCAGCTTAGATGGTAGCGGTACAAGGGAGCAGTTCTTC
D gene: TRBD2; V gene: TRBV5-4; J gene: TRBJ2-1; clone size: .; CDR3 protein: CASSLSGSRYNEQFF; CDR3 DNA: TGTGCCAGCAGCCTTAGCGGGAGTCGGTACAATGAGCAGTTCTTC
D gene: TRBD1; V gene: TRBV18; J gene: TRBJ2-7; clone size: few; CDR3 protein: CASSPRDRAHEQYF; CDR3 DNA: TGTGCCAGCTCACCACGAGACAGGGCCCACGAGCAGTACTTC
D gene: .; V gene: TRBV7-2; J gene: TRBJ2-2; clone size: once; CDR3 protein: CASSFPNTGELFF; CDR3 DNA: TGTGCCAGCAGCTTCCCAAACACCGGGGAGCTGTTTTTT
D gene: TRBD2; V gene: TRBV2; J gene: TRBJ2-2; clone size: .; CDR3 protein: CATRTSGVYTGELFF; CDR3 DNA: TGTGCCACCAGGACTAGCGGGGTATACACCGGGGAGCTGTTTTTT
D gene: TRBD2; V gene: TRBV7-7; J gene: TRBJ2-7; clone size: .; CDR3 protein: CASSRLAGGSEQYF; CDR3 DNA: TGTGCTAGCAGCCGACTAGCGGGAGGATCCGAGCAGTACTTC
D gene: TRBD2; V gene: TRBV7-2; J gene: TRBJ2-7; clone size: .; CDR3 protein: CASSLAGGRGYEQYF; CDR3 DNA: TGTGCCAGCAGCTTAGCCGGGGGGAGAGGCTACGAGCAGTACTTC
D gene: TRBD1; V gene: TRBV5-8; J gene: TRBJ1-6; clone size: .; CDR3 protein: CASSLMTGAGSPLHF; CDR3 DNA: TGTGCCAGCAGCCTGATGACAGGGGCCGGTTCACCCCTCCACTTT
D gene: TRBD2; V gene: TRBV7-9; J gene: TRBJ2-1; clone size: .; CDR3 protein: CASPKPSGRADEQFF; CDR3 DNA: TGTGCCAGCCCTAAACCTAGCGGGAGGGCCGACGAGCAGTTCTTC
D gene: .; V gene: TRBV14; J gene: TRBJ2-2; clone size: .; CDR3 protein: CASSPGHRNTGELFF; CDR3 DNA: TGTGCCAGCAGCCCGGGACATAGGAACACCGGGGAGCTGTTTTTT
D gene: TRBD2; V gene: TRBV6-1; J gene: TRBJ2-3; clone size: .; CDR3 protein: CASSGRATDTQYF; CDR3 DNA: TGTGCCAGCAGCGGGAGGGCGACAGATACGCAGTATTTT
D gene: TRBD1; V gene: TRBV7-3; J gene: TRBJ1-2; clone size: .; CDR3 protein: CASSSTGGYGYTF; CDR3 DNA: TGTGCCAGCAGCTCAACAGGGGGCTATGGCTACACCTTC
D gene: TRBD1; V gene: TRBV7-9; J gene: TRBJ1-5; clone size: .; CDR3 protein: CASSSTGGGQPQHF; CDR3 DNA: TGTGCCAGCAGCTCGACAGGGGGGGGACAGCCCCAGCATTTT
D gene: TRBD2; V gene: TRBV7-9; J gene: TRBJ2-3; clone size: .; CDR3 protein: CASSLFDSRGRSGDTQYF; CDR3 DNA: TGTGCCAGCAGCTTATTTGATTCCCGCGGGAGGTCTGGGGATACGCAGTATTTT